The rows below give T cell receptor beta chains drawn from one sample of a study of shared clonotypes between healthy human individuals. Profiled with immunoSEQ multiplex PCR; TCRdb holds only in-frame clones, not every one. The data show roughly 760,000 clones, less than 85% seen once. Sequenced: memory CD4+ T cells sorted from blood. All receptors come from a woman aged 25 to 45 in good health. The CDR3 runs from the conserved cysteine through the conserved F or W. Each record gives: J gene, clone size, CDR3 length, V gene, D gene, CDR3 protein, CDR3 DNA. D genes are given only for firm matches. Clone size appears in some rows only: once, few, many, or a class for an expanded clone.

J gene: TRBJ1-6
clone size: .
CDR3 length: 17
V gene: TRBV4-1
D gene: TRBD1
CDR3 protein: CASSQGKGARDNSPLHF
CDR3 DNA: TGCGCCAGCAGCCAGGGGAAGGGGGCTAGGGATAATTCACCCCTCCACTTT

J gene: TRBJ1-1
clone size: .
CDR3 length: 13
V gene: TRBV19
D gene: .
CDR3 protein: CASSPPLNTEAFF
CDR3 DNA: TGTGCCAGTAGTCCACCGTTGAACACTGAAGCTTTCTTT

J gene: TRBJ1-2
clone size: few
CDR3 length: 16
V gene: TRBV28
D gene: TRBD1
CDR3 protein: CASSFSTGQATYGYTF
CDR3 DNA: TGTGCCAGCAGTTTCTCTACGGGACAGGCCACCTATGGCTACACCTTC

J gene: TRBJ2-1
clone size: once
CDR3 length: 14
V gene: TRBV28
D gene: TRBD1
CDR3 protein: CASTKGQGAGEQFF
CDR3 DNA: TGTGCCAGCACCAAGGGACAGGGGGCCGGCGAGCAGTTCTTC

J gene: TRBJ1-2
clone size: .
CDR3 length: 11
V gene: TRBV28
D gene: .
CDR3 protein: CASTSYYGYTF
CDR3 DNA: TGTGCCAGCACGTCATACTATGGCTACACCTTC

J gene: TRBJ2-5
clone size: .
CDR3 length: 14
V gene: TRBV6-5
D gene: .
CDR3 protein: CASSLQRGQETQYF
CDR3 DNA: TGTGCCAGCAGTTTGCAGAGGGGTCAAGAGACCCAGTACTTC

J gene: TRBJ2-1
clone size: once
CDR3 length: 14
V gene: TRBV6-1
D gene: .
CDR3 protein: CASRQASLIDEQFF
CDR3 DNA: TGTGCCAGCAGGCAGGCTTCCTTAATCGATGAGCAGTTCTTC

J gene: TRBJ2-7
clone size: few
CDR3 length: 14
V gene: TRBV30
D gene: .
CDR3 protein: CAWSGHLSSYEQYF
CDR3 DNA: TGTGCCTGGAGTGGACACTTGAGCTCCTACGAGCAGTACTTC

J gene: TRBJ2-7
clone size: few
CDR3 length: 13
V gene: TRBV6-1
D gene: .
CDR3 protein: CASHQGGHYEQYF
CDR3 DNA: TGTGCCAGCCACCAAGGAGGCCACTACGAGCAGTACTTC

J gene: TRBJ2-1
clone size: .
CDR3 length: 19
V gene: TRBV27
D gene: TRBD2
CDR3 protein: CASSLLVEREGRGVHEQFF
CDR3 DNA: TGTGCCAGCAGTTTATTGGTGGAGCGGGAGGGCCGAGGGGTACATGAGCAGTTCTTC

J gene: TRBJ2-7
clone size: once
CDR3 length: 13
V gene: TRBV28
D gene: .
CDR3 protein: CASSSTQGRGQYF
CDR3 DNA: TGTGCCAGCAGTTCGACACAGGGGAGGGGGCAGTACTTC

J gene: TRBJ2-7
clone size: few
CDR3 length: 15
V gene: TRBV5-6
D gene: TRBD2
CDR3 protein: CASSLGGRAIYEQYF
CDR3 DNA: TGTGCCAGCAGCTTGGGCGGGAGGGCCATCTACGAGCAGTACTTC

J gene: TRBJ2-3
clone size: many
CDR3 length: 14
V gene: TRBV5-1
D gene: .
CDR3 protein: CASSQDSLADTQYF
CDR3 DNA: TGCGCCAGCAGCCAAGACAGCCTAGCAGATACGCAGTATTTT

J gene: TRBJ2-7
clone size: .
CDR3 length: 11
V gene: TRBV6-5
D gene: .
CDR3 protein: CASSRAHEQYF
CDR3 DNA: TGTGCCAGCAGCCGAGCTCACGAGCAGTACTTC

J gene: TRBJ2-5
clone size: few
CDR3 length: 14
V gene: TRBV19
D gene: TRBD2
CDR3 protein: CASALSGSRETQYF
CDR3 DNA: TGTGCCAGCGCCCTCAGCGGGAGTAGAGAGACCCAGTACTTC

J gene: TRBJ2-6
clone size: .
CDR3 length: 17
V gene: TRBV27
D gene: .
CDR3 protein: CASSLLSRSFGANVLTF
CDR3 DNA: TGTGCCAGCAGTTTGCTATCCAGGAGCTTTGGGGCCAACGTCCTGACTTTC

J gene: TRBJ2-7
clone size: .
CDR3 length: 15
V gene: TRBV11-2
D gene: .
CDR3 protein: CASSRGTAWAGEQYF
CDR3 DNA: TGTGCCAGCAGCCGCGGGACCGCCTGGGCGGGTGAGCAGTACTTC

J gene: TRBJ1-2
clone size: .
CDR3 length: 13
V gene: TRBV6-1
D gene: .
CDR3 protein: CASSERGLYGYTF
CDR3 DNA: TGTGCCAGCAGTGAACGGGGGCTATATGGCTACACCTTC